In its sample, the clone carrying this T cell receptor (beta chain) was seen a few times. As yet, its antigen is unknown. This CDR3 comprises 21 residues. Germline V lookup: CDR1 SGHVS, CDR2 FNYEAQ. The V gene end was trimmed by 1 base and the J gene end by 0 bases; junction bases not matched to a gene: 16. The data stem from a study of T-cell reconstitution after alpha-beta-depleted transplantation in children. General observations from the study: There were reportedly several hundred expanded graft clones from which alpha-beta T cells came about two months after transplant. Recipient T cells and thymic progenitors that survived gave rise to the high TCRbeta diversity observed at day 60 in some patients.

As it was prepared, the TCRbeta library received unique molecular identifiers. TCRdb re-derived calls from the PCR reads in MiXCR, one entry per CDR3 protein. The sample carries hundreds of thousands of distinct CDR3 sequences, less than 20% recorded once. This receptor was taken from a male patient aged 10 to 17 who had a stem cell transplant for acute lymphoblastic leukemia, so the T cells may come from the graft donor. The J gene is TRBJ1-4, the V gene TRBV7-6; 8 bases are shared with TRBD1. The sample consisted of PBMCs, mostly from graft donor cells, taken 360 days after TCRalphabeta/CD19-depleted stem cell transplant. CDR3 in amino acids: CASSLVFSGQDECATNEKLFF. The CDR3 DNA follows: TGTGCCAGCAGCTTAGTCTTTTCGGGACAGGACGAATGCGCAACTAATGAAAAACTGTTTTTT.